This T cell receptor (beta chain) stems from a study of blood T cell repertoires in COVID-19. Study summary: Sources were T cells, B-cell-depleted T cells, or PBMCs; the material itself was cDNA or gDNA.

The CDR3 has 18 residues. V was clipped by 6 bases and J by 0 bases; unmatched bases: 10. The germline V gene encodes CDR1 MNHEY and CDR2 SVGEGT. Libraries were prepared by immunoSEQ multiplex PCR; TCRdb keeps only in-frame clonotypes and omits some of them. The repertoire holds approximately 35,000 clones, with about 82% as singletons. The sequencing sample was made of peripheral blood. V is TRBV6-2 or TRBV6-3 and J is TRBJ1-5, with 11 bases lining up with TRBD1. The source is a man older than 75 with active COVID-19. CDR3 amino acids: CASSQWTGGGYSNQPQHF. The CDR3 nucleotides read TGTGCCAGCAGCCAATGGACAGGGGGCGGCTATAGCAATCAGCCCCAGCATTTT.